This entry lists 3 T cell receptor beta chains sequenced from one sample in a study of blood T cells in healthy people across ages. PCR was performed a second time for about 7 to 11 cycles using a sample-barcoded 5' primer and a J-beta primer mix. TCRdb re-called the 5' RACE reads through MiXCR, storing one row per CDR3 protein. Here the sample spans just over 1 million distinct CDR3 sequences, 40% to 55% being singletons. Sequencing was carried out using blood. These receptor sequences come from a woman aged 55-70 years in good health.

This rearrangement joins TRBV12-3 or TRBV12-4 to TRBJ1-5, with D unclear. CDR3 size: 14 residues. V was cut by 5 bases and J by 2 bases, with 10 bases left in between. In DNA, the CDR3 is TGTGCCAGCAGTGACTTTGCGGGCAATCAGCCCCAGCATTTT. This codes for CASSDFAGNQPQHF.

This clonotype was found a few times. This sequence joins TRBV6-2 or TRBV6-3 and TRBJ2-7; D may be TRBD1 or TRBD2 (5 bases each). This CDR3 has 15 amino acids. Germline loops: CDR1 MNHEY, CDR2 SVGEGT. The V end lost 4 bases, the J end lost 0 bases, and 13 bases lay between the germline ends. CDR3 bases: TGTGCCAGCAGTTCCGGACGGGGACCCTCCTACGAGCAGTACTTC. Translation: CASSSGRGPSYEQYF.

This sequence joins TRBV2 and TRBJ2-4, with 7 bases aligning to TRBD1. The V gene's germline CDR1 is SNHLY and CDR2 FYNNEI. This CDR3 has 18 amino acids. The ends lost 3 bases at V and 0 bases at J; junction bases unmatched: 11. Here the CDR3 DNA reads TGTGCCAGCAGTGAGAGGGGGCTTGGCAGGGTAGCCAAAAACATTCAGTACTTC. Translated: CASSERGLGRVAKNIQYF.